Shown below are 5 T cell receptor beta chains from a single sample sequenced in a study of shared clonotypes between healthy human individuals. CD45RO negativity and positive selection for CCR7 defined naive CD8 cells, a population that excluded terminally differentiated effector memory CD45RA+ cells. Produced via immunoSEQ multiplex PCR; TCRdb's table is partial and in-frame only. The sample includes approximately 600,000 clones, approximately 95% seen only once; the top ten take approximately 0.11%. The sequenced material came from naive CD8+ T cells sorted from blood. These receptors were collected from a woman under 40 in good health.

The rearrangement joins TRBV30 to TRBJ1-1; D is ambiguous. The V end lost 5 bases, the J end lost 0 bases, and 13 bases lay between the germline ends. Germline lookup yields CDR1 GTSNPN and CDR2 SVGIG (reference sequence). This CDR3 has 14 residues. Here the CDR3 reads CAWGDGLMNTEAFF. In DNA, the CDR3 is TGTGCCTGGGGAGATGGGCTGATGAACACTGAAGCTTTCTTT.

This clone was seen just once. The J gene is TRBJ1-4, the V gene TRBV2; D not certain. The germline V gene encodes CDR1 SNHLY and CDR2 FYNNEI. This CDR3 has 14 amino acids. Trimming cost V 5 bases and J 1 base, with 8 bases left between them. CDR3 DNA: TGTGCCAGCAGTCCACGGCGAACTAATGAAAAACTGTTTTTT. The encoded protein is CASSPRRTNEKLFF.

V usage is TRBV11-2 and J usage is TRBJ2-7; a possible D gene is TRBD2 (6 bases). The CDR3 is 18 amino acids. Trimming removed 1 base from V and 2 bases from J, with 21 bases in between. Germline CDR1 is SGHAT and CDR2 is FQNNGV. The CDR3 sequence: CASSLVGLRRGAPYEQYF. The CDR3 nucleotides are TGTGCCAGCAGCTTAGTTGGCCTGCGGCGGGGCGCCCCCTACGAGCAGTACTTC.

CDR3 nucleotides: TGTGCCACCAGCAGAGCGGGCCCAGCAACCTACAATGAGCAGTTCTTC. Residues: CATSRAGPATYNEQFF. V and J are TRBV15 and TRBJ2-1; D remains unclear. Trimming pared 1 base from V and 2 bases from J, leaving 12 bases between. The length of the CDR3 is 16 residues. CDR1 and CDR2 (germline): LNHNV, YYDKDF (reference sequence). The variable domain in full, with the rest retrieved from reference TRBV15 and TRBJ2-1, is DAMVIQNPRYQVTQFGKPVTLSCSQTLNHNVMYWYQQKSSQAPKLLFHYYDKDFNNEADTPDNFQSRRPNTSFCFLDIRSPGLGDTAMYLCATSRAGPATYNEQFFGPGTRLTVL.

This clone appeared once. The chain recombines TRBV10-3 with TRBJ2-7, with TRBD2 matching over 8 bases. J lost 1 base, V lost 6 bases, and 2 bases had no gene match. Germline loops: CDR1 ENHRY, CDR2 SYGVKD. CDR3 size: 13 residues. CDR3: CAIRLAVSYEQYF. The CDR3 nucleotides are TGTGCCATCAGACTAGCGGTTTCCTACGAGCAGTACTTC.